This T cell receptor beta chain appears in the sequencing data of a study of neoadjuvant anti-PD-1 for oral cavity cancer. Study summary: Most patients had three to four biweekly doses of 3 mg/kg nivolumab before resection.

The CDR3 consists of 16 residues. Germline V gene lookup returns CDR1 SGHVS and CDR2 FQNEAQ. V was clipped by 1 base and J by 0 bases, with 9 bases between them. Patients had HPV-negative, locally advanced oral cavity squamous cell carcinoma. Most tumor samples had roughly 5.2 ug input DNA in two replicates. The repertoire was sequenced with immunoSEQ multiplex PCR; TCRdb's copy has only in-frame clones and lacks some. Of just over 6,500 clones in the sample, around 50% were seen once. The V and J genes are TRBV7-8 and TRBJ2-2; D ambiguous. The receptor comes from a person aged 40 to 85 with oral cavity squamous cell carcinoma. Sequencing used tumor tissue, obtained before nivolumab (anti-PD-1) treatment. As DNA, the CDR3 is TGTGCCAGCAGCTTAGGGGGTCGATCGAACACCGGGGAGCTGTTTTTT. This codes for CASSLGGRSNTGELFF.